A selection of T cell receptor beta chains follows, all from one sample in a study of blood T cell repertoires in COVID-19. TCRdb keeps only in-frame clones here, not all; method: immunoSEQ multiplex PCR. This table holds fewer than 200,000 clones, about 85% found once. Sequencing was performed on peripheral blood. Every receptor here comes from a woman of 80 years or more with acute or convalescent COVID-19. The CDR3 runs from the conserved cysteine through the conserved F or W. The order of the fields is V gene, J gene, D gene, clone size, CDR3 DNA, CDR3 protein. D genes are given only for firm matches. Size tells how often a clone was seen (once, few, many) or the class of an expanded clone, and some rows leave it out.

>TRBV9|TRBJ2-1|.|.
TGTGCCAGCAGCGTAGGTGGGAGAAGTGACAATGAGCAGTTCTTC
CASSVGGRSDNEQFF
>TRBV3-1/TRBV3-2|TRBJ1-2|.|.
TGTGCCAGCAGCCAAGCAACTGCTAACTATGGCTACACCTTC
CASSQATANYGYTF
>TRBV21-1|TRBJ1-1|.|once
TGTGCCAGCAGCAAAGCGGGGACAGGGGGCACTCGCTACACTGAAGCTTTCTTT
CASSKAGTGGTRYTEAFF
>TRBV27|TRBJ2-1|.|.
TGTGCCAGTCGAATAGCGATGGGCTCCTACAATGAGCAGTTCTTC
CASRIAMGSYNEQFF
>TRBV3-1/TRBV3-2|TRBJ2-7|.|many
TGTGCCAGCAGCCCCCGCTTGATGACTAGTGGGACCTACGAGCAGTACTTC
CASSPRLMTSGTYEQYF
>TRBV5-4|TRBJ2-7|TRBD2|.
TGTGCCAGCAGCTTGGACCCTAGCGGGGGAAAGAACGAGCAGTACTTC
CASSLDPSGGKNEQYF
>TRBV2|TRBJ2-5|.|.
TGTGCCACCGCGGCGAACCTTGAAGAGACCCAGTACTTC
CATAANLEETQYF
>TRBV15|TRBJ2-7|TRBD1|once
TGTGCCACCCGCAGGACAGGGGGCTACGAGCAGTACTTC
CATRRTGGYEQYF
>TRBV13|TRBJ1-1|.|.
TGTGCCAGCAGCGTTCGGACCACAAGGGGCACTGAAGCTTTCTTT
CASSVRTTRGTEAFF
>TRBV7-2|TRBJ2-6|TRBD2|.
TGTGCCAGCGCCTCTACACTAGCGGGACCCCCCGGCGTCCTGACTTTC
CASASTLAGPPGVLTF
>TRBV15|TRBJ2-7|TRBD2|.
TGTGCCACCAGCAGAGTCTCACTAGCGGGGCTCTACGAGCAGTACTTC
CATSRVSLAGLYEQYF
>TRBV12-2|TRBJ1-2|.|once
TGTGCAAGTCGCTTAGCAGGAGGGCACCAGTATGGCTACACCTTC
CASRLAGGHQYGYTF
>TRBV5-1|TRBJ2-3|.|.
TGCGCCAGCATTAAAGGGATCGGGGGTTCTGGCACAGATACGCAGTATTTT
CASIKGIGGSGTDTQYF
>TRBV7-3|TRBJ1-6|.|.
TGTGCCAGCAGCTTATCGAGCGTTAGATCACCCCTCCACTTT
CASSLSSVRSPLHF
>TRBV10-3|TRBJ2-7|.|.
TGTGCCATCAGTGACGGCAGGGATTCCTACGAGCAGTACTTC
CAISDGRDSYEQYF
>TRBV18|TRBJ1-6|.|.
TGTGCCAGCTCACCGACGGCGACAGGTACCCCAAATTCACCCCTCCACTTT
CASSPTATGTPNSPLHF
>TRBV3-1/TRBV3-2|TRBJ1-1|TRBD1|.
TGTGCCAGCAGCCTCCGGGACAGGGGCAAGGAAGCTTTCTTT
CASSLRDRGKEAFF
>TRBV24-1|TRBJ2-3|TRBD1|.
TGTGCCACCAGTGATCCTACAGGGGGCCCAGATACGCAGTATTTT
CATSDPTGGPDTQYF
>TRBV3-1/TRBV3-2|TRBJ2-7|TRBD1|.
TGTGCCAGCAGCAAACAGGGGGTCTACGAGCAGTACTTC
CASSKQGVYEQYF
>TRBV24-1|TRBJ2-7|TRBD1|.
TGTGCCACCAGTGATCCCCGGGACAGACCCTACGAGCAGTACTTC
CATSDPRDRPYEQYF
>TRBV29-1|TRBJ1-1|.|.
TGCAGCGTTCGCGCTAGCCTGAACACTGAAGCTTTCTTT
CSVRASLNTEAFF
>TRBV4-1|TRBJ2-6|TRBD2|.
TGCGCCAGCAGCCAAGATATAAGCGGGGGCCGACGCTCTGGGGCCAACGTCCTGACTTTC
CASSQDISGGRRSGANVLTF
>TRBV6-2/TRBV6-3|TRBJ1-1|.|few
TGTGCCAGCAGCATCACCCCAGGGAAGGTGAACACTGAAGCTTTCTTT
CASSITPGKVNTEAFF
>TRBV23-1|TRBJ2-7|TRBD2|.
TGCGCCAGCCCTCCCGGGACTAGCGGGAGTTACGAGCAGTACTTC
CASPPGTSGSYEQYF
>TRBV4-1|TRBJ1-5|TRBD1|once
TGCGCCAGCAGCCAATCCGGGACAGGAATAAGCAATCAGCCCCAGCATTTT
CASSQSGTGISNQPQHF
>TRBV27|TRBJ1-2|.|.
TGTGCCAGCAGGTCCCCAGTGAAAGGCTACACCTTC
CASRSPVKGYTF
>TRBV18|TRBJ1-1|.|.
TGTGCCAGCTCACCAGGGGGGATTGGAACTGAAGCTTTCTTT
CASSPGGIGTEAFF
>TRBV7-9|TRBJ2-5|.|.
TGTGCCAGCAGCTTAAGTTCGGGGACCCAGTACTTC
CASSLSSGTQYF
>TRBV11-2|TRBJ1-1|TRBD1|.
TGTGCCAGCAGCTTCCAGGGGGACACTGAAGCTTTCTTT
CASSFQGDTEAFF
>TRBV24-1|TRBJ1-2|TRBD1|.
TGTGCCACCCAGGACAGGGACTATGGCTACACCTTC
CATQDRDYGYTF
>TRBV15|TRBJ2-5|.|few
TGTGCCACCAGCAGACCTGGAGGGGAGACCCAGTACTTC
CATSRPGGETQYF
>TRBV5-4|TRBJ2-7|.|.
TGTGCCAGCAGCTTGGGTCGGACAGACCTGATGTACTTC
CASSLGRTDLMYF
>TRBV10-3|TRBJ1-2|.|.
TGTGCCATCAGTGAATTGGGGACAACCTATGGCTACACCTTC
CAISELGTTYGYTF
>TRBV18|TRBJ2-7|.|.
TGTGCCAGCTCTCTCGGGACATTTTCCTACGAGCAGTACTTC
CASSLGTFSYEQYF
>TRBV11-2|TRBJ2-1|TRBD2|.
TGTGCCAGCAGCCCCGCAGGCGGGGAGGGCCGAGGTGAGCAGTTCTTC
CASSPAGGEGRGEQFF
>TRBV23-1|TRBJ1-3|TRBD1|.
TGCGCCAGCAACCTGGACAGGGGGAAACGTTCTGGAAACACCATATATTTT
CASNLDRGKRSGNTIYF
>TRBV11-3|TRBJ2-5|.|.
TGTGCCAGCAGCTTCCAGGGACAAGAGACCCAGTACTTC
CASSFQGQETQYF
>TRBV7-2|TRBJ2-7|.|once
TGTGCCAGCAGCTTAGGAACAGGGATAGAGGGCGAGCAGTACTTC
CASSLGTGIEGEQYF